These 10 T cell receptor beta chains were all obtained from the same sample, sequenced in a study of patients and donors after allogeneic stem cell transplantation. MiXCR, run by TCRdb on the RT-PCR reads, gives a single entry per CDR3 protein. The table has approximately 410,000 distinct CDR3 sequences, about a sixth seen once. Sequencing was performed on blood, either unsorted or a sorted T cell fraction (not recorded which). These receptors all come from a human donor who was either an allogeneic HSCT recipient or a stem cell or donor lymphocyte infusion donor (not recorded which). It is not recorded whose cells these are; they may come from a transplant donor.

The sample holds many counts of this clonotype. V and J are TRBV7-2 and TRBJ2-3, with a tentative D call TRBD2 (6 bases). Germline CDR1 SGHTA, CDR2 FQGNSA. The CDR3 totals 14 residues. V lost 5 bases, J lost 5 bases, and 14 bases lay in between. In nucleotides, the CDR3 is TGTGCCAGCAGCCTCCGCGGGGCCCTAGATACGCAGTATTTT. Its translation: CASSLRGALDTQYF.

The gene calls are TRBV29-1 and TRBJ2-2; D gene ambiguous. CDR1 and CDR2 from the germline V gene are SQVTM and ANQGSEA. The CDR3 is 14 residues long. Trimming cost V 3 bases and J 4 bases, with 12 bases left between them. The CDR3 nucleotides are TGCAGCGTTGAGACAAGTAAAGGCACCGGGGAGCTGTTTTTT. Protein product: CSVETSKGTGELFF.

This clonotype was observed many times. V gene TRBV29-1 combines with J gene TRBJ2-2; 7 nucleotides line up with TRBD1. The CDR3 runs 13 residues. Germline CDR1 is SQVTM and CDR2 is ANQGSEA. With 7 bases clipped from V and 3 bases from J, the junction kept 5 bases outside the gene matches. The CDR3 DNA reads as TGCAGCGGGGGACAGTCTTACACCGGGGAGCTGTTTTTT. This translates into CSGGQSYTGELFF.

This clonotype occurred a few times. The chain joins TRBV19 to TRBJ2-3; D is unclear. The germline V gene has CDR1 LNHDA and CDR2 SQIVND (reference sequence). The CDR3 has 14 amino acids. Trimming pared 7 bases from V and 1 base from J, leaving 12 bases between. CDR3: CASKGMLGTDTQYF. The CDR3 bases are TGTGCCAGTAAAGGGATGTTGGGCACAGATACGCAGTATTTT.

This clonotype was counted between two and nine times. A much larger clone differs from this one at a single base, so this may be a read error. The DNA of the CDR3 is TGTGCCAGCAGCCAAGGACAGACCCAGTACTTC. Its translation: CASSQGQTQYF. This rearrangement joins TRBV14 to TRBJ2-5; D is ambiguous. Trimming left V 1 base short and J 6 bases short, with 3 bases between. The CDR3 is 11 residues long. Germline V gene data show CDR1 as SGHDN and CDR2 as FVKESK.

This clonotype was seen more than once but under ten times. The V gene is TRBV12-5, the J gene TRBJ2-5, with TRBD1 as a possible D gene (5 bases). Between the trimmed V and J ends, which lost 3 bases and 5 bases, there was a span of 25 bases. CDR1 is LGHNT and CDR2 is FRNRAP in the germline V gene. There are 18 residues in the CDR3. In nucleotides, the CDR3 is TGTGCTAGTGGTTTTACGAGACTCAGGGCGAGTTTGTTGGAGACCCAGTACTTC. This gives the protein CASGFTRLRASLLETQYF. The full variable domain, completed using reference TRBV12-5 and TRBJ2-5, is DARVTQTPRHKVTEMGQEVTMRCQPILGHNTVFWYRQTMMQGLELLAYFRNRAPLDDSGMPKDRFSAEMPDATLATLKIQPSEPRDSAVYFCASGFTRLRASLLETQYFGPGTRLLVL.

This clonotype was picked up a small number of times. The chain links TRBV20-1 to TRBJ2-6; 8 bases line up with TRBD1. This CDR3 contains 21 residues. Germline CDR1 reads DFQATT; CDR2 reads SNEGSKA (reference sequence). With 1 base clipped from V and 4 bases from J, the junction kept 21 bases outside the gene matches. The chain's CDR3 is CSARVPIGQGRPLEGANVLTF. The CDR3 bases are TGCAGTGCTAGAGTCCCCATAGGACAGGGCCGCCCGTTAGAAGGGGCCAACGTCCTGACTTTC.

The genes are TRBV7-9 and TRBJ1-1, with D hard to call. Trimming left V 5 bases short and J 6 bases short, with 7 bases between. The length of the CDR3 is 11 residues. The germline gives CDR1 SEHNR, CDR2 FQNEAQ (reference sequence). CDR3 loop: CASSPTPEAFF. CDR3 sequence (DNA): TGTGCCAGCAGCCCGACGCCTGAAGCTTTCTTT.

The chain is built from TRBV6-6 and TRBJ1-1, with 7 bases matching TRBD1. CDR3 length: 13 amino acids. CDR1 and CDR2 (germline): MNHNY, SVGAGI (reference sequence). The ends lost 7 bases at V and 6 bases at J; junction bases unmatched: 8. The CDR3 sequence is CASTPRGASEAFF. Written as DNA, the CDR3 is TGTGCCAGCACCCCCAGGGGGGCCTCTGAAGCTTTCTTT.

The V gene is TRBV11-2, the J gene TRBJ2-2; the D gene is possibly TRBD1 (5 bases). V was clipped by 3 bases and J by 3 bases, with 11 bases between them. Per the germline V gene, CDR1 is SGHAT and CDR2 is FQNNGV. This CDR3 contains 15 residues. CDR3: CASSFRAPYTGELFF. DNA for the CDR3: TGTGCCAGCAGCTTCAGGGCCCCCTACACCGGGGAGCTGTTTTTT.